This T cell receptor (beta chain) was sequenced during a study of regulatory T cells in long-lasting Graves disease. Study-wide results and limits: There was favoring of TRBV28, TRBJ1-2 and TRBJ2-5 in persistent disease.

The table lists this clonotype with many counts. The target antigen is unknown. Germline loops: CDR1 MDHEN, CDR2 SYDVKM. CDR3 length: 15 amino acids. V was pared by 3 bases and J by 0 bases, with 12 bases between. Libraries of TCR beta came from iRepertoire HTBI primers plus Arm-PCR of CDR3 regions. TCRdb re-derived calls from the multiplex PCR reads in MiXCR, one entry per CDR3 protein. The sample lists about 430,000 distinct CDR3 sequences, about 15% seen once, with about 7.6% in the top ten. Time point of the sample: newly diagnosed GD, antithyroid drugs for less than 3 months. The TCR library was made from RNA extracted from PBMCs. Graves' disease diagnosis relied on American Thyroid Association guidelines. A further study also used this sample, focusing on T cells in Graves' hyperthyroidism and ophthalmopathy.

The chain employs TRBV28 and TRBJ2-7; the D is unclear. The TCR comes from a woman aged 40 to 50 with Graves disease. The source material was peripheral blood mononuclear cells (PBMCs), sampled at new diagnosis, from a patient treated with antithyroid drugs. The CDR3, as DNA: TGTGCCAGCAGTTTGTCAGTCCCTAGCTCCTACGAGCAGTACTTC. Amino acid sequence: CASSLSVPSSYEQYF.